This T cell receptor (beta chain) was sequenced during a study of prognosis after radiotherapy for stage I lung cancer. Study as a whole: Stage I non-small cell lung cancer patients, who were enrolled in Nanjing, China, joined the cohort between early 2018 and 2019. About 15 of the patients were found to have newly diagnosed primary stage I lung tumors, and several were living with oligometastatic NSCLC after surgical resection of the primary tumor.

In its sample, this clonotype was seen many times. Its matching antigen is unknown. Amplification of the TCR beta CDR3 (from genomic DNA) was done by two-round multiplex PCR. With primers specific to each TRBV and TRBJ gene, the first-round PCR was performed. Amplification in the second PCR round was performed with universal primers. TCRdb recomputed calls from the multiplex PCR reads with MiXCR, one row per CDR3 protein. Of fewer than 30,000 distinct CDR3 sequences listed, around 45% are singletons. Study-level points and caveats: Diminished Shannon entropy following stereotactic body radiation therapy characterized patients who developed distant metastases.

J was trimmed by 0 bases and V by 9 bases; bases with no gene match: 23. The CDR3 runs 19 residues. The germline gives CDR1 LNHDA, CDR2 SQIVND (reference sequence). This TCR came from a donor over 45 with non-small cell lung cancer. The sample in question was PBMCs, obtained before or after stereotactic body radiation therapy (not recorded which). The chain carries TRBV19 and TRBJ2-7; 7 nucleotides match TRBD2. As DNA, the CDR3 is TGTGCCAGAAGGAGTCCGTTCCCGGCTGGGACTAAACCCTCCTACGAGCAGTACTTC. It translates to CARRSPFPAGTKPSYEQYF.